This entry lists 2 T cell receptor beta chains sequenced from one sample in a study of blood T cells in healthy people across ages. A second about 7 to 11 cycle PCR used barcoded and J-beta primers. MiXCR, applied by TCRdb to the 5' RACE reads, yields one record per CDR3 protein. The sample has about 1.8 million distinct CDR3 sequences; around half are singletons. Sequenced input: blood. All receptors come from a woman in her 40s in good health.

This clonotype was counted a few times. The chain employs TRBV6-2 or TRBV6-3 and TRBJ2-3, with a weak D call TRBD1 (5 bases). Germline V gene lookup returns CDR1 MNHEY and CDR2 SVGEGT. CDR3 length equals 16 residues. V shed 2 bases and J shed 1 base, with 13 bases lying between them. This CDR3 is CASSYPTGRGTDTQYF. DNA for the CDR3: TGTGCCAGCAGTTACCCTACAGGCAGAGGCACAGATACGCAGTATTTT.

The chain employs TRBV20-1 and TRBJ1-6; D may be TRBD1 (5 bases). Germline-derived CDR1 and CDR2 are DFQATT and SNEGSKA (reference sequence). Trimming cost V 4 bases and J 14 bases, with 18 bases left between them. CDR3 length equals 13 residues. In DNA form, the CDR3 reads TGCAGTGCTAAGGGAGGGACCCTGGGGGCCCTCCACTTT. Amino acid sequence: CSAKGGTLGALHF.